This entry describes one T cell receptor (beta chain). The table lists this clonotype with a few counts. What antigen it recognizes has not been identified. One base away there is no much larger clone; base qualities are not given. Library construction relied on RT-PCR. Sequenced on an Illumina HiSeq 2500. TCRdb reran the public reads through fastp at Q25 and MiXCR, keeping productive beta chains. CDR3 protein duplicates are merged, each entry listing the most common genes and DNA. Counted in this sample were just under 550,000 distinct CDR3 sequences; roughly 25% of them appeared once. 2.5% to 3.5% of the sample goes to the ten largest clones. This specimen comes from a study of response to subunit inactivated influenza vaccine (dated by TCRdb to 2016 to 2018). Notes on the research overall: The study used deep quantitative T cell receptor repertoire profiling to track responses to a trivalent subunit inactivated influenza vaccine.

The CDR3 sequence holds 13 residues, the cysteine and phenylalanine included. The kept DNA is CDR3 alone, 39 bases in frame from the first base. Sequences SEHNR (CDR1) and FQNEAQ (CDR2) are obtained from the germline V gene (reference sequence). V lost 3 bases and J lost 5 bases; the stretch between them is 8 bases long. Study-wide findings and limitations: It was suggested by the authors that each seasonal influenza vaccination may recruit only a limited number of new T cells.

Separately, the same data were catalogued under a study of T cells expressing NK-cell markers. As that second study puts it: TCR beta cDNA libraries were made by 5'RACE template switching that added a universal primer site and unique molecular identifiers. In sorted CD3+CD56+NKG2C+, CD3+CD56+NKG2C- and CD3+CD56-NKG2C+ T-cell subsets from several donors, TCR beta-chain repertoires were profiled. Among the eight sequenced donors, seven were HCMV-seropositive and one was HCMV-seronegative. To restrict sorting to alphabetaTCR-expressing T cells, an anti-gammadeltaTCR antibody was added in several experiments. In a handful of donors, the dominant CD3+CD56+NKG2C+ clonotypes were found to rank among the top 10 CD8+ clonotypes and to make up roughly 1.0-7.0% of CD8+ T cells. Those dominant clonotypes were again the most abundant among CD3+CD56-NKG2C+ cells in several donors, at about 28.3-60.1%. It remained unclear whether the expanded NKG2C-expressing T cell clones were specific for HCMV antigens. All eight donors whose samples were sequenced were randomly selected healthy volunteers, three of them men and five women. To determine HCMV serostatus, a commercial ELISA kit was used to detect HCMV-specific IgG in serum. Ficoll density gradient centrifugation was used to isolate peripheral blood mononuclear cells from blood. Using Miltenyi isolation kits, CD4+ and CD8+ T cells were isolated from PBMC through magnetic immunoseparation. Priming for cDNA synthesis came from the TCR beta constant segment, and two successive PCR amplification steps followed. The libraries were sequenced on Illumina HiSeq 2000/2500, MiSeq or NextSeq, producing 2 x 150 bp reads. Reads were demultiplexed and grouped by UMI with MIGEC, and clonotypes were assembled and quantified with MiTCR. To remove erroneous sequences, TCR cDNA sequences were retained only when supported by two or more reads. The tcR package was used for downstream repertoire analysis, with clonotypes matched between fractions based on CDR3 nucleotide sequence plus V segment. VDJmatch was used to annotate antigen specificity against VDJdb, with one amino acid substitution in CDR3 allowed.

The sequencing here drew on CD4+ T cells sorted from PBMCs, taken roughly 13 days after vaccination. The sequence was obtained from a man between 50 and 59 years old who received an inactivated influenza vaccine. Donor details come from another sample of the same person, matched by shared clones. Rearrangement joined TRBV7-9 to TRBJ2-1; no D segment can be confidently identified. The sequence in DNA is TGTGCCAGCAGCTTGCCCTCGGACAATGAGCAGTTCTTC. This yields the protein CASSLPSDNEQFF. This CDR3, with the reference TRBV7-9 and TRBJ2-1 proteins standing in past its ends, gives the full variable domain DTGVSQNPRHKITKRGQNVTFRCDPISEHNRLYWYRQTLGQGPEFLTYFQNEAQLEKSRLLSDRFSAERPKGSFSTLEIQRTEQGDSAMYLCASSLPSDNEQFFGPGTRLTVL.